A single sample gave rise to the 14 T cell receptor beta chains below, sequenced in a study of blood T cell repertoires in COVID-19. Sequenced by immunoSEQ multiplex PCR; TCRdb stores in-frame clones only, minus some. The profile shows roughly 40,000 clones, approximately 79% of them singletons. The material sequenced was peripheral blood. The receptors stem from a woman older than 75 with acute or convalescent COVID-19.

This clone was counted a single time. The chain links TRBV5-1 to TRBJ2-5; maybe TRBD2 (6 bases). The germline CDR1 and CDR2 sequences are SGHRS and YFSETQ. This CDR3 region has 14 residues. V lost 2 bases and J lost 3, with 11 bases in between. The DNA of the CDR3 is TGCGCCAGCAGCTTCGGGACTGGCGAAGAGACCCAGTACTTC. Its protein product is CASSFGTGEETQYF.

J is TRBJ2-7 and V is TRBV7-2, with TRBD1 matching 9 bases. Losses at the gene ends were 7 bases for V and 7 bases for J; bases not matched to a gene: 14. The CDR3 totals 15 residues. Germline V gene sequence: CDR1 SGHTA, CDR2 FQGNSA. CDR3 coding DNA: TGTGCCAGCACCTACCTTGGACAGGGGTTGTCTGAGCAGTACTTC. Translating it yields CASTYLGQGLSEQYF.

The chain combines TRBV11-2 with TRBJ1-5; TRBD1 might be the D (5 bases). The V and J ends lost 3 bases and 1 base respectively, with 10 bases between them. CDR3 length: 15 residues. Germline V lookup: CDR1 SGHAT, CDR2 FQNNGV. Here the CDR3 DNA reads TGTGCCAGCAGCTTGGCAGGGTACAGCAATCAGCCCCAGCATTTT. Amino acid sequence: CASSLAGYSNQPQHF.

The chain links TRBV7-2 to TRBJ2-3, with 10 bases matching TRBD2. V was clipped by 5 bases and J by 5 bases; unmatched bases: 10. The CDR3 is 16 residues long. The germline CDR1 and CDR2 sequences are SGHTA and FQGNSA. CDR3 sequence: CASSTTSGMGVDTQYF. CDR3 bases: TGTGCCAGCAGCACTACTAGCGGGATGGGGGTAGATACGCAGTATTTT.

V usage is TRBV4-1 and J usage is TRBJ2-7, with 9 bases lining up with TRBD1. This CDR3 has 16 amino acids. The trim removed 0 bases at V and 0 bases at J, leaving 3 bases unmatched. CDR1 and CDR2 (germline): MGHRA, YSYEKL. The CDR3 spells CASSQDRTGVSYEQYF. DNA for the CDR3: TGCGCCAGCAGCCAAGACAGGACAGGGGTCTCCTACGAGCAGTACTTC.

This chain connects TRBV25-1 to TRBJ1-1, with TRBD1 matching over 11 bases. Germline V gene sequence: CDR1 MGHDK, CDR2 SYGVNS. V was pared by 6 bases and J by 10 bases, with 7 bases of the junction left unmatched. CDR3 length: 13 residues. The CDR3 is CASREGTGGRAFF. CDR3 bases: TGTGCCAGCAGGGAAGGGACAGGGGGTCGAGCTTTCTTT.

In its sample, this clone was seen once. In DNA form, the CDR3 reads TGTGCCAGCTCACCGAGGGTCGAGGCCGAAAAACTGTTTTTT. Amino acid sequence: CASSPRVEAEKLFF. The chain uses TRBV18 and TRBJ1-4; D is undetermined. CDR1 and CDR2 (germline): KGHSH, LQKENI. V was clipped by 3 bases and J by 8 bases, with 13 bases between them. The CDR3 sequence is 14 residues long.

The CDR3 DNA is TGCAGCGGTTCCCGGGACTACACCTCCGAGCAGTACTTC. Encoded protein: CSGSRDYTSEQYF. The genes are TRBV29-1 and TRBJ2-7; TRBD2 agrees at 7 bases. The CDR3 length is 13 residues. With V trimmed by 7 bases and J by 6 bases, 12 bases remained unmatched. Germline V lookup: CDR1 SQVTM, CDR2 ANQGSEA.

The CDR3 region has the DNA TGTGCCGTCGGCGGGAGTGCAACTAATGAAAAACTGTTTTTT. This encodes CAVGGSATNEKLFF. J is TRBJ1-4 and V is TRBV28; the D is unclear. Germline loops: CDR1 MDHEN, CDR2 SYDVKM. With 11 bases removed from V and 0 bases from J, the gap between germline ends came to 13 bases. CDR3 size: 14 residues.

The chain joins TRBV10-3 to TRBJ1-3, with a weak D call TRBD1 (6 bases). Germline V gene sequence: CDR1 ENHRY, CDR2 SYGVKD. The V gene lost 7 bases and the J gene lost 0 bases, with 7 bases spanning the gap. CDR3 size: 13 residues. For the CDR3, the DNA is TGTGCCATCAAGGACAGCTCTGGAAACACCATATATTTT. This translates into CAIKDSSGNTIYF.

The genes are TRBV11-3 and TRBJ2-3, with D unclear. Germline V gene data show CDR1 as SGHNT and CDR2 as YENEEA. The CDR3 has 15 amino acids. The ends were cut back, 1 base at V and 2 bases at J, with 10 bases in the middle. The CDR3 DNA follows: TGTGCCAGCAGCTTAGGAGGCAGCAACACAGATACGCAGTATTTT. It yields the protein CASSLGGSNTDTQYF. Together with reference TRBV11-3 and TRBJ2-3, the CDR3 gives the full variable domain: EAGVVQSPRYKIIEKKQPVAFWCNPISGHNTLYWYLQNLGQGPELLIRYENEEAVDDSQLPKDRFSAERLKGVDSTLKIQPAELGDSAVYLCASSLGGSNTDTQYFGPGTRLTVL.

This clone was counted only a few times. The V gene is TRBV18, the J gene TRBJ1-5; 7 nucleotides align to TRBD1. Germline trimming cut 5 bases from V and 7 bases from J; bases unmatched to any gene: 8. The CDR3 extends over 14 amino acids. Germline V lookup: CDR1 KGHSH, CDR2 LQKENI. The CDR3 bases are TGTGCCAGCTCATCAGGATACAGGGGACAGCCCCAGCATTTT. Its translation: CASSSGYRGQPQHF.

V and J are TRBV9 and TRBJ1-4; possibly TRBD1 for D (6 bases). This CDR3 contains 15 residues. The germline V gene encodes CDR1 SGDLS and CDR2 YYNGEE. Trimming removed 0 bases at V and 7 bases at J, with 13 bases between. The CDR3 DNA reads as TGTGCCAGCAGCGTAGTGGGGGCTAGAGGTGAAAAACTGTTTTTT. Protein product: CASSVVGARGEKLFF.

CDR3 region: CATSDSPSGRADTGELFF. DNA for the CDR3: TGTGCCACCAGTGATTCCCCTAGCGGGAGGGCCGACACCGGGGAGCTGTTTTTT. The genes are TRBV24-1 and TRBJ2-2, with 12 bases fitting TRBD2. J lost 3 bases, V lost 2 bases, and 6 bases had no gene match. This CDR3 spans 18 amino acids. Germline values: CDR1 KGHDR, CDR2 SFDVKD.